A selection of T cell receptor beta chains follows, all from one sample in a study of T-cell reconstitution after alpha-beta-depleted transplantation in children. TCRdb independently ran MiXCR on the PCR reads; one entry per CDR3 protein. Of approximately 220,000 distinct CDR3 sequences in the sample, approximately 17% were seen once. Sequenced here: PBMCs, mostly from graft donor cells, sampled 360 days after TCRalphabeta/CD19-depleted stem cell transplant. The receptors shown here come from a male patient aged 2-10 years who had a stem cell transplant for acute lymphoblastic leukemia, so the T cells may come from the graft donor. Each CDR3 is given with its conserved first and last residue. A clone size is listed for some rows: how often the clone was seen (once, few, many), or a class if it is expanded.

TRBV12-3/TRBV12-4	TRBJ2-7	many	CASSIGARYEQYF
TRBV28	TRBJ1-5	NA	CASRDREVGHYSNQPQHF
TRBV10-3	TRBJ2-1	few	CAIRNRDNYNEQFF
TRBV10-3	TRBJ2-5	NA	CAISDGRTGGSKTQYF
TRBV2	TRBJ2-2	NA	CASSDTGGDTGELFF
TRBV4-2	TRBJ2-2	NA	CASKRQGNTGELFF
TRBV7-7	TRBJ2-5	NA	CASSLNRARGETQYF
TRBV20-1	TRBJ1-5	NA	CSAPGTGGLGNQPQHF
TRBV7-9	TRBJ1-1	NA	CASSLGGRAFF
TRBV12-3/TRBV12-4	TRBJ2-2	few	CASPGPSPGELFF
TRBV7-9	TRBJ2-7	once	CASSLGDAAGRSYEQYF
TRBV7-9	TRBJ1-2	NA	CASSLTTGWDGYTF
TRBV12-3/TRBV12-4	TRBJ2-1	many	CASSPRRVDNEQFF
TRBV6-2/TRBV6-3	TRBJ2-7	few	CASSYRRGEQYF
TRBV5-1	TRBJ1-1	few	CASSSEGVNTEAFF
TRBV2	TRBJ1-6	once	CASSEGGRSPLHF
TRBV5-1	TRBJ2-7	many	CASSLPPYEQYF
TRBV3-1	TRBJ2-3	many	CASSQGPRSDSSDTQYF
TRBV6-5	TRBJ1-2	NA	CASSYHSYYGYTF
TRBV6-1	TRBJ2-2	NA	CASRNRGSLSGELFF
TRBV12-3/TRBV12-4	TRBJ2-1	NA	CASSRASGRAGVEQFF
TRBV7-9	TRBJ1-2	NA	CASSSKAGPRGLYGYTF
TRBV2	TRBJ1-1	NA	CASSAVLQGVEAFF
TRBV5-1	TRBJ2-7	NA	CASSLGPRVSPYEQYF
TRBV12-3/TRBV12-4	TRBJ2-1	few	CASLAPAVNEQFF
TRBV5-1	TRBJ1-2	few	CASSLGTEGYTF
TRBV5-1	TRBJ2-1	NA	CASTEKHQGTEQFF
TRBV20-1	TRBJ2-5	NA	CSAAGTGKETQYF
TRBV12-3/TRBV12-4	TRBJ2-2	NA	CASSLMAGEAGELFF
TRBV28	TRBJ2-3	many	CASSLEARRPILAQYF
TRBV12-3/TRBV12-4	TRBJ2-1	few	CASFPGGPIGNEQFF
TRBV29-1	TRBJ2-2	NA	CSVEDRGLGNTGELFF
TRBV10-3	TRBJ2-3	many	CAIMRGGGTDTQYF
TRBV25-1	TRBJ2-7	NA	CASSDPGGRAYEQYF
TRBV29-1	TRBJ2-5	few	CSAQILGTQYF
TRBV5-1	TRBJ2-2	NA	CASSLVGGSGANTGELFF
TRBV11-2	TRBJ1-2	few	CASSLVAGGLDNYGYTF
TRBV5-5	TRBJ1-5	NA	CASSLEGGKSQPQHF
TRBV12-3/TRBV12-4	TRBJ2-5	NA	CASSLRGVRETQYF
TRBV10-3	TRBJ2-2	few	CAIWDRVNTGELFF
TRBV18	TRBJ1-1	NA	CASSPDGATEAFF
TRBV6-6	TRBJ1-1	few	CASGTGNTEAFF
TRBV5-1	TRBJ2-3	few	CASTGQGQDTQYF
TRBV10-3	TRBJ2-7	few	CAISEGAYEQYF
TRBV7-9	TRBJ2-7	few	CASSTRGQGNVEQYF
TRBV13	TRBJ2-1	few	CASSLGLAGELNEQFF
TRBV4-3	TRBJ2-4	NA	CASSQEVRQRGSENIQYF
TRBV7-2	TRBJ2-7	many	CASSLITWGSSYEQYF
TRBV7-9	TRBJ2-5	NA	CASSSVGQGETQYF
TRBV20-1	TRBJ2-1	few	CSAINPGTSGVNEQFF
TRBV5-6	TRBJ2-3	NA	CASSLEVRAVTDTQYF
TRBV29-1	TRBJ1-2	NA	CSVGGGWGYTF
TRBV10-3	TRBJ2-7	once	CATRDRAPSSYEQYF
TRBV7-9	TRBJ1-3	few	CASSLVSRLDTIYF
TRBV20-1	TRBJ2-1	few	CSASGVRDNEQFF
TRBV10-3	TRBJ2-3	few	CAITAGTDTQYF
TRBV7-9	TRBJ1-4	NA	CASSKQGLNEKLFF